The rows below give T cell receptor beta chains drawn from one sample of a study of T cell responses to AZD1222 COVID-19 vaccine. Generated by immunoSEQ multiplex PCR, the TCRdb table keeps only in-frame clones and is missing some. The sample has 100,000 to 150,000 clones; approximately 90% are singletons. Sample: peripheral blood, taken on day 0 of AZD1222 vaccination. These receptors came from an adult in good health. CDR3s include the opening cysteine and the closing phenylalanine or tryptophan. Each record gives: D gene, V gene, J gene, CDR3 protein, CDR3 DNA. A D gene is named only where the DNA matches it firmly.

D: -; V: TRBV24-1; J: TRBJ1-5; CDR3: CATSDLGPQPQHF; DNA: TGTGCCACCAGTGACCTGGGCCCTCAGCCCCAGCATTTT
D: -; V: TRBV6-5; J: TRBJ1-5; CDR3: CATSTDLGGQPQHF; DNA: TGTGCCACCTCGACAGACCTGGGGGGGCAGCCCCAGCATTTT
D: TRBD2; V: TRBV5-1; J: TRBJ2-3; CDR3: CASSSGGSTDTQYF; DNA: TGCGCCAGCAGCTCGGGGGGTTCCACAGATACGCAGTATTTT
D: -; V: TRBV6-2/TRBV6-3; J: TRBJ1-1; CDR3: CASSYRQLNTEAFF; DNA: TGTGCCAGCAGTTATCGACAATTGAACACTGAAGCTTTCTTT
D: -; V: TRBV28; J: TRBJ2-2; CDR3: CASSLIPRYTGELFF; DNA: TGTGCCAGCAGTTTAATCCCCCGCTACACCGGGGAGCTGTTTTTT
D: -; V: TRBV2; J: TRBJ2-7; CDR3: CASRLQGREQYF; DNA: TGTGCCAGCAGGTTACAGGGTCGAGAGCAGTACTTC
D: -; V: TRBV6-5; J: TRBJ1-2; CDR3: CASSYGGLFGYTF; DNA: TGTGCCAGCAGTTACGGGGGGTTGTTTGGCTACACCTTC
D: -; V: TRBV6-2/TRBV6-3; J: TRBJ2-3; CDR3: CASSYDLRTDTQYF; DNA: TGTGCCAGCAGTTACGACCTCCGCACAGATACGCAGTATTTT
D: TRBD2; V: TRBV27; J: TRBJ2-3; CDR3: CASSFGGVHKDTQYF; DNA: TGTGCCAGCAGTTTCGGGGGGGTGCACAAAGATACGCAGTATTTT
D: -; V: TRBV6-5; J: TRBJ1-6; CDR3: CASTRLSSYNSPLHF; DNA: TGTGCCAGCACCCGACTGAGCTCCTATAATTCACCCCTCCACTTT
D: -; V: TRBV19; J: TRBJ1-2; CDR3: CASNYLGGGYGYTF; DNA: TGTGCCAGTAACTACCTCGGGGGTGGCTATGGCTACACCTTC
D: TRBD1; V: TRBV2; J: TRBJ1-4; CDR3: CASRGQGATNEKLFF; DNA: TGTGCCAGCAGGGGACAGGGTGCAACTAATGAAAAACTGTTTTTT
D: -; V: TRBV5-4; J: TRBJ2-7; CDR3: CASSPPPPSYEQYF; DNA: TGTGCCAGCAGCCCCCCCCCACCCTCCTACGAGCAGTACTTC
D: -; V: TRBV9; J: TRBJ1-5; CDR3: CASSVGGGVGQPQHF; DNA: TGTGCCAGCAGCGTAGGAGGTGGGGTCGGACAGCCCCAGCATTTT
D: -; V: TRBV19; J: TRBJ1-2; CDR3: CASSITVYGYTF; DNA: TGTGCCAGTAGTATAACGGTCTATGGCTACACCTTC
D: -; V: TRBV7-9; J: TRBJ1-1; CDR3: CASSSWDTEAFF; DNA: TGTGCCAGCAGCAGCTGGGACACTGAAGCTTTCTTT
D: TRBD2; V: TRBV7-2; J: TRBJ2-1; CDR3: CASSLIRASGGDEQFF; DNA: TGTGCCAGCAGCTTGATCCGGGCTAGCGGGGGGGATGAGCAGTTCTTC
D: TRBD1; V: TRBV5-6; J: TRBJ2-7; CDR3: CASSSGTGGYEQYF; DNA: TGTGCCAGCAGCTCGGGGACAGGGGGCTACGAGCAGTACTTC
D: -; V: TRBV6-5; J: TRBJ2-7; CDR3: CASTRSSDEQYF; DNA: TGTGCCAGCACCCGAAGCAGCGACGAGCAGTACTTC
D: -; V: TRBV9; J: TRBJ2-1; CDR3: CASSTPGTISSYNEQFF; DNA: TGTGCCAGCAGCACCCCCGGGACCATTAGCTCCTACAATGAGCAGTTCTTC
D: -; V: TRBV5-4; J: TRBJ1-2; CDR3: CASSLEGLGYTF; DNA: TGTGCCAGCAGCTTAGAAGGTCTGGGCTACACCTTC